This is a list of T cell receptor beta chains from one sample in a study of graft-versus-host responses after intestinal transplantation. The data were produced by immunoSEQ multiplex PCR, yet TCRdb's version contains in-frame clones alone and is incomplete. The data show about 71,000 clones, about 90% seen once. Their specific antigens are unknown. The input for sequencing was unstimulated CD8+ T cells sorted from spleen or lymph node cells, taken before intestinal transplant. These receptors were obtained from a human donor who received an intestinal transplant. Both conserved end residues are part of each CDR3. A D gene is named only where the DNA matches it firmly. Only some rows state a clone size, as once, few, many or a class for expanded clones.

d_call	v_call	clone_size	j_call	cdr3_nt	cdr3_aa
NA	TRBV7-3	NA	TRBJ2-3	TGTGCCAGCAGCTTATCAAGCACAGATACGCAGTATTTT	CASSLSSTDTQYF
NA	TRBV28	NA	TRBJ1-4	TGTGCCAGCAGTTTGATTGGGCCTAATGAAAAACTGTTTTTT	CASSLIGPNEKLFF
TRBD2	TRBV5-6	NA	TRBJ2-2	TGTGCCAGCAGCTGGGAGTTGGGACTAGCGGGGCACACCGGGGAGCTGTTTTTT	CASSWELGLAGHTGELFF
TRBD1	TRBV4-1	NA	TRBJ1-3	TGCGCCAGCAGCGGACAGGGGGGAAACACCATATATTTT	CASSGQGGNTIYF
NA	TRBV9	NA	TRBJ1-2	TGTGCCAGCAGCGCCGGGGTTGAGGTGCGGGATGGCTACACCTTC	CASSAGVEVRDGYTF
TRBD1	TRBV29-1	once	TRBJ2-7	TGCAGCGGCCGGACAGGTACATCCTACGAGCAGTACTTC	CSGRTGTSYEQYF
NA	TRBV29-1	NA	TRBJ2-2	TGCAGCGCCGCGACAGGGGAGGGCACCGGGGAGCTGTTTTTT	CSAATGEGTGELFF
TRBD2	TRBV5-1	NA	TRBJ2-7	TGCGCCAGCAGCTTCGGGGCGGGGGCCTACGAGCAGTACTTC	CASSFGAGAYEQYF
TRBD1	TRBV4-1	NA	TRBJ1-1	TGCGCCAGCAGCCAAGATTTTCTCGACAGGGGGAATTCTGAAGCTTTCTTT	CASSQDFLDRGNSEAFF
NA	TRBV18	NA	TRBJ1-5	TGTGCCAGCTCACCAGGGGACTATAGCAATCAGCCCCAGCATTTT	CASSPGDYSNQPQHF